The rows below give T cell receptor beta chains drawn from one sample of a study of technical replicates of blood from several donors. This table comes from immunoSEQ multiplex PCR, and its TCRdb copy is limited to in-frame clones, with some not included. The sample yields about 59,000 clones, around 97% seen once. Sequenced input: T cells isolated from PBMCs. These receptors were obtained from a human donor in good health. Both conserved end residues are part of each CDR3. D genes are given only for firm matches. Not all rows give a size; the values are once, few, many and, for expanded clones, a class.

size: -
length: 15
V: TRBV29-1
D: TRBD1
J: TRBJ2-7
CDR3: CSARTGGSYSYEQYF
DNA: TGCAGCGCTCGGACAGGGGGGTCCTACAGCTACGAGCAGTACTTC

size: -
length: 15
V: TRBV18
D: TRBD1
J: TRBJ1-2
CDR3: CASSPGQDPNYGYTF
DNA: TGTGCCAGCTCACCAGGACAGGACCCTAACTATGGCTACACCTTC

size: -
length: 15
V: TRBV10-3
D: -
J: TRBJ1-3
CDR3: CAISESAGDGNTIYF
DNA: TGTGCCATCAGTGAGTCGGCGGGAGATGGAAACACCATATATTTT

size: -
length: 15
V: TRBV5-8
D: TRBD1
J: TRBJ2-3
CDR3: CASSFGQGSGDTQYF
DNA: TGTGCCAGCAGCTTTGGACAGGGCAGCGGCGATACGCAGTATTTT

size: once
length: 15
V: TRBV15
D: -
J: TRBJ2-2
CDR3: CATSREGRTTGELFF
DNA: TGTGCCACCAGCAGAGAGGGCAGAACGACCGGGGAGCTGTTTTTT

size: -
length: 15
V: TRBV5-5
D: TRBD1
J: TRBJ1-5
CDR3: CASSFMDRGHQPQHF
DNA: TGTGCCAGCAGCTTCATGGACAGGGGACATCAGCCCCAGCATTTT

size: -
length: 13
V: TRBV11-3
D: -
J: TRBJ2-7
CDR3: CASSLRAEYEQYF
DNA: TGTGCCAGCAGCTTGAGGGCAGAATACGAGCAGTACTTC

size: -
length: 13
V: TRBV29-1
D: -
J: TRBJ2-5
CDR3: CSVVARGQETQYF
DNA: TGCAGCGTTGTGGCCCGGGGCCAAGAGACCCAGTACTTC

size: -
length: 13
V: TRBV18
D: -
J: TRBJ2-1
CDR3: CASSRILDNEQFF
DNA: TGTGCCAGCTCGCGAATCCTGGACAATGAGCAGTTCTTC

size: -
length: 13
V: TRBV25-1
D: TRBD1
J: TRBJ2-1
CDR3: CASSEAGQAVAFF
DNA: TGTGCCAGCAGTGAGGCAGGACAGGCAGTCGCGTTCTTC

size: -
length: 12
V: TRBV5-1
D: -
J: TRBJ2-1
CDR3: CASSSYYNEQFF
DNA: TGCGCCAGCAGTTCGTATTACAATGAGCAGTTCTTC

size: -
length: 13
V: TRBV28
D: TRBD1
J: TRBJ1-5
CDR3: CASSQGANQPQHF
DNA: TGTGCCAGCTCACAGGGGGCGAATCAGCCCCAGCATTTT

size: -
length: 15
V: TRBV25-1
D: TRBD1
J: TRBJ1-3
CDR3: CASSEWTGTGNTIYF
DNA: TGTGCCAGCAGTGAATGGACAGGGACTGGAAACACCATATATTTT

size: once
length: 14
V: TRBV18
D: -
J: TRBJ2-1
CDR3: CASSEDSAYNEQFF
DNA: TGTGCCAGCTCAGAGGACTCGGCCTACAATGAGCAGTTCTTC

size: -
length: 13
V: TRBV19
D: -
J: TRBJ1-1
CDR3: CASSPSGKTEAFF
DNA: TGTGCCAGTAGTCCGTCAGGAAAAACTGAAGCTTTCTTT

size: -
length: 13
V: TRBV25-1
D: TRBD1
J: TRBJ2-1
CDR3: CASSGTGYNEQFF
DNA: TGTGCCAGCAGTGGGACAGGTTACAATGAGCAGTTCTTC

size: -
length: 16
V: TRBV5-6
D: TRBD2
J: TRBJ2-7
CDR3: CASSLERGGISYEQYF
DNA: TGTGCCAGCAGCTTGGAACGCGGGGGGATCTCCTACGAGCAGTACTTC

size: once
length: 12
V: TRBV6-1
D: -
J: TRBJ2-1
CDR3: CASTRAGDEQFF
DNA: TGTGCCAGCACCAGGGCTGGGGATGAGCAGTTCTTC

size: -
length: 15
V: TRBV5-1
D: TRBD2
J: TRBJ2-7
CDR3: CASSLLTSGDGEQYF
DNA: TGCGCCAGCAGCTTACTGACTAGCGGGGATGGCGAGCAGTACTTC

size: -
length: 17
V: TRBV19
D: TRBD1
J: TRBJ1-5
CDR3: CASSAVPPDRGRQPQHF
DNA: TGTGCCAGTAGTGCGGTACCTCCAGACAGGGGACGGCAGCCCCAGCATTTT

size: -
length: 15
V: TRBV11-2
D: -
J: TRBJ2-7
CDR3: CASSLASRSSYEQYF
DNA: TGTGCCAGCAGCTTAGCCTCGAGGTCCTCCTACGAGCAGTACTTC

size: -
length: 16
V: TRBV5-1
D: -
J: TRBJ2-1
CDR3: CASSLAGVPQYNEQFF
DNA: TGCGCCAGCAGCTTGGCCGGAGTTCCCCAATACAATGAGCAGTTCTTC

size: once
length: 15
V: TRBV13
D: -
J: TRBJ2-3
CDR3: CASSLEGHPIPTQYF
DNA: TGTGCCAGCAGCTTAGAGGGACACCCTATTCCCACGCAGTATTTT

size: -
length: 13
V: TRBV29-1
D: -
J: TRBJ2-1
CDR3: CSAGTFSPGEQFF
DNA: TGCAGCGCTGGGACTTTTTCTCCCGGTGAGCAGTTCTTC

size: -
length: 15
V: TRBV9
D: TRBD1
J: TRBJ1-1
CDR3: CASSGRQGANTEAFF
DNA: TGTGCCAGCAGCGGCAGACAGGGGGCGAACACTGAAGCTTTCTTT

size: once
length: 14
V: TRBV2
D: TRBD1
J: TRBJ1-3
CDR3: CASLTQGEGNTIYF
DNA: TGTGCCAGCCTAACACAGGGGGAGGGAAACACCATATATTTT

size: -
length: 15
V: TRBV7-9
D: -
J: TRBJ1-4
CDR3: CASSGRTATNEKLFF
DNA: TGTGCCAGCAGCGGGCGGACAGCAACTAATGAAAAACTGTTTTTT

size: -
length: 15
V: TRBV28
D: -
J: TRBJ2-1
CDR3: CASSLTAAIYNEQFF
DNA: TGTGCCAGCAGTTTGACAGCCGCGATCTACAATGAGCAGTTCTTC

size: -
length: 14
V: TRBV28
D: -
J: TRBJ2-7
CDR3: CASRNPVPAYEQYF
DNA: TGTGCCAGCAGGAACCCCGTCCCAGCCTACGAGCAGTACTTC

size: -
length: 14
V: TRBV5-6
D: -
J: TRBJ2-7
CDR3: CASSLGSVHYEQYF
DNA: TGTGCCAGCAGCTTGGGCAGTGTTCACTACGAGCAGTACTTC

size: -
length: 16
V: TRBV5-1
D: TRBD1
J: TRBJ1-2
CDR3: CASSGTPGQANYGYTF
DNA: TGCGCCAGCAGCGGAACCCCGGGACAGGCTAACTATGGCTACACCTTC

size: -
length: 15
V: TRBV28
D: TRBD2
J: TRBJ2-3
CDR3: CASSLPAGRRGTQYF
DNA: TGTGCCAGCAGTTTACCAGCGGGGCGTCGGGGTACGCAGTATTTT

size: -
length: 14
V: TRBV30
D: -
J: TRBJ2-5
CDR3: CAWSVGGAAGTQYF
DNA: TGTGCCTGGAGTGTAGGGGGGGCGGCGGGGACCCAGTACTTC

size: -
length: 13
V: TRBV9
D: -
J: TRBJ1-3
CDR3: CASSVDNRAVLYF
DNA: TGTGCCAGCAGCGTAGATAACAGGGCTGTCTTATATTTT

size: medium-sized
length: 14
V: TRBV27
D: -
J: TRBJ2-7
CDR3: CASSLSSAPYEQYF
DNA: TGTGCCAGCAGTTTATCTAGCGCCCCCTACGAGCAGTACTTC

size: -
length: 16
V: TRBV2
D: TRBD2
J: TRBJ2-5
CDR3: CASSGGTSGGQETQYF
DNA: TGTGCCAGCAGTGGGGGGACTAGCGGGGGCCAAGAGACCCAGTACTTC

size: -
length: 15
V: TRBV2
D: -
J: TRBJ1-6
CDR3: CASSVENSYNSPLHF
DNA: TGTGCCAGCAGTGTTGAGAACTCCTATAATTCACCCCTCCACTTT

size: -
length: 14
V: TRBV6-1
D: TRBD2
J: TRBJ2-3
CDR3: CASGTSGRSDTQYF
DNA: TGTGCCAGCGGGACTAGCGGGAGGTCGGATACGCAGTATTTT

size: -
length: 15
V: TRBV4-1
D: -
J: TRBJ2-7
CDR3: CASSQDFARYYEQYF
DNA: TGCGCCAGCAGCCAAGATTTCGCCAGATACTACGAGCAGTACTTC

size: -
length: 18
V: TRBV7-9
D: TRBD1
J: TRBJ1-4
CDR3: CASSLPSRTGRNNEKLFF
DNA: TGTGCCAGCAGCCTCCCTTCCCGGACAGGCCGGAATAATGAAAAACTGTTTTTT

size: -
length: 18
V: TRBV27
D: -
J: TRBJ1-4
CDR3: CASSPTRRAGATNEKLFF
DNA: TGTGCCAGCAGTCCAACCAGGCGGGCGGGGGCAACTAATGAAAAACTGTTTTTT

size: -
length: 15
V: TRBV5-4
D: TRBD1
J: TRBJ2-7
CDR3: CASSPGTGDYHQQYF
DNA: TGTGCCAGCAGCCCGGGGACAGGAGACTACCACCAGCAGTACTTC

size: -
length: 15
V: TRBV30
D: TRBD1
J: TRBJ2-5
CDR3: CAWGAGTGGWETQYF
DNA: TGTGCCTGGGGCGCCGGGACAGGGGGTTGGGAGACCCAGTACTTC

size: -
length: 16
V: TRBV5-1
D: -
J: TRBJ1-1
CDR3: CASSPVGHTSYTEAFF
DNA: TGCGCCAGCAGCCCAGTCGGACATACCTCTTACACTGAAGCTTTCTTT

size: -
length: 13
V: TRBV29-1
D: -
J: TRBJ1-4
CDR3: CSVREVSGEKLFF
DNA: TGCAGCGTGAGGGAGGTTTCTGGAGAAAAACTGTTTTTT